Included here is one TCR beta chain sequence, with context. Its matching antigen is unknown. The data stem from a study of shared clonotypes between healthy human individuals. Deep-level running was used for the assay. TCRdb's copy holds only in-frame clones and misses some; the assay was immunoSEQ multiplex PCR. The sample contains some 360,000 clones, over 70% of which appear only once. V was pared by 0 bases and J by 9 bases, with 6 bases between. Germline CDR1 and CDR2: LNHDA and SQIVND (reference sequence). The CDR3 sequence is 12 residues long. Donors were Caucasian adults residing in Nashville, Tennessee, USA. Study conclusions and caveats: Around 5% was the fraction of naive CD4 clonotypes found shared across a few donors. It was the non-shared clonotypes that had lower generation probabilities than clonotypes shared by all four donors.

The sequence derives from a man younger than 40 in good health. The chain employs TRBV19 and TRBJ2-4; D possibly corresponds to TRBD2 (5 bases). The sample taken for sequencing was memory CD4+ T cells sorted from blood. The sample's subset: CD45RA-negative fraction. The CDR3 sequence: CASSIDRGIQYF. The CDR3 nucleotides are TGTGCCAGTAGTATAGATCGGGGCATTCAGTACTTC.